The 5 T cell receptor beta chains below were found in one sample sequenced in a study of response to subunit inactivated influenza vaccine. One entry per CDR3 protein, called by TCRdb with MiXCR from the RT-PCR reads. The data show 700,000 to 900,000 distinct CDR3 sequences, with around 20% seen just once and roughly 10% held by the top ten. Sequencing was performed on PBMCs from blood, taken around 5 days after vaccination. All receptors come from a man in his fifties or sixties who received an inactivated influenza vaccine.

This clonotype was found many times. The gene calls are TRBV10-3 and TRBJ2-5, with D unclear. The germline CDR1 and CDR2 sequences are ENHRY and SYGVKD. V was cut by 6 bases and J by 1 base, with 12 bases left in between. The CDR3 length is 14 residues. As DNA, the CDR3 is TGTGCCATCAGGTTAGGACCGAGCCAAGAGACCCAGTACTTC. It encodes CAIRLGPSQETQYF.

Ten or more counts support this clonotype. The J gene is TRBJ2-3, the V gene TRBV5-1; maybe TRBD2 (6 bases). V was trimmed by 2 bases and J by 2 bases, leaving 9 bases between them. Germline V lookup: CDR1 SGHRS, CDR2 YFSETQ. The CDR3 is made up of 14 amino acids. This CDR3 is CASSFWGDTDTQYF. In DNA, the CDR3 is TGCGCCAGCAGCTTTTGGGGGGACACAGATACGCAGTATTTT.

CDR3 amino acids: CASSPEANSNQPQHF. The DNA of the CDR3 is TGTGCCAGCAGCCCGGAGGCCAATAGCAATCAGCCCCAGCATTTT. The chain recombines TRBV4-2 with TRBJ1-5; no reliable D call. Germline V gene data show CDR1 as LGHNA and CDR2 as YNFKEQ. Deletions cut 4 bases from V and 0 bases from J, with 10 bases between. This CDR3 comprises 15 residues.

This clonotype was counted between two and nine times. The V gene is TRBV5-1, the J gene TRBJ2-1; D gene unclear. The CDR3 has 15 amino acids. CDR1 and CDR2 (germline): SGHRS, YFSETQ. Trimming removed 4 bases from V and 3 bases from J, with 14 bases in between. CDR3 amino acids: CASSPLASGYNEQFF. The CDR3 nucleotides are TGCGCCAGCAGCCCGTTAGCATCAGGCTACAATGAGCAGTTCTTC.

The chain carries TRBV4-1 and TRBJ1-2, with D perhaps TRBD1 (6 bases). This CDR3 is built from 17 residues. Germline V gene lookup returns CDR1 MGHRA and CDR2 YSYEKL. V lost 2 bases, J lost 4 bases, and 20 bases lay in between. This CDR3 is CASSQHSTTRGGYGYTF. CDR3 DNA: TGCGCCAGCAGCCAACACAGCACTACCAGAGGGGGCTATGGCTACACCTTC.